These T cell receptor beta chains were read from a single sample in a study of blood T cells in healthy people across ages. TCRdb fed the 5' RACE reads into MiXCR, producing one record per CDR3 protein. Of nearly 1 million distinct CDR3 sequences listed, 51% are singletons. The sequencing input was blood. The origin of the receptors is a woman aged 60-75 years in good health. Each CDR3 is given with its conserved first and last residue. D genes are given only for firm matches. Part of the rows lack a size; the others show once, few, many or a class for expanded clones.

j_call: TRBJ2-7
clone_size: many
d_call: TRBD1
v_call: TRBV20-1
cdr3_nt: TGCAGTGCTAGACGACAGGGAAGGCCCTACGAGCAGTACTTC
cdr3_aa: CSARRQGRPYEQYF

j_call: TRBJ2-7
clone_size: -
d_call: TRBD2
v_call: TRBV20-1
cdr3_nt: TGCAGTGCTAGAGAACTAGCGGGAGTAGTCTACGAGCAGTACTTC
cdr3_aa: CSARELAGVVYEQYF

j_call: TRBJ2-1
clone_size: -
d_call: -
v_call: TRBV25-1
cdr3_nt: TGTGCCAGCAGTGCCGGGAATTCAGTGAATGAGCAGTTCTTC
cdr3_aa: CASSAGNSVNEQFF

j_call: TRBJ1-2
clone_size: -
d_call: -
v_call: TRBV6-5
cdr3_nt: TGTGCCAGCAGTTACGGGACACACGCGAAGAACTATGGCTACACCTTC
cdr3_aa: CASSYGTHAKNYGYTF

j_call: TRBJ2-1
clone_size: -
d_call: -
v_call: TRBV12-3/TRBV12-4
cdr3_nt: TGTGCCAGCAGTTGGCTGGTTTACAATGAGCAGTTCTTC
cdr3_aa: CASSWLVYNEQFF

j_call: TRBJ1-2
clone_size: -
d_call: -
v_call: TRBV27
cdr3_nt: TGTGCCAGCAGTTTATCGGCACCAATTTATGGCTACACCTTC
cdr3_aa: CASSLSAPIYGYTF

j_call: TRBJ1-2
clone_size: once
d_call: -
v_call: TRBV6-5
cdr3_nt: TGTGCCAGCAGCACCGGGCCACTTAACTATGGCTACACCTTC
cdr3_aa: CASSTGPLNYGYTF

j_call: TRBJ1-5
clone_size: -
d_call: -
v_call: TRBV3-1
cdr3_nt: TGTGCCAGCAGCCCCACAGGGAGAGGGTTGGATCAGCCCCAGCATTTT
cdr3_aa: CASSPTGRGLDQPQHF

j_call: TRBJ2-2
clone_size: -
d_call: -
v_call: TRBV5-1
cdr3_nt: TGCGCCAGCAGCTTGGCCGTCATCACCGGGGAGCTGTTTTTT
cdr3_aa: CASSLAVITGELFF

j_call: TRBJ2-5
clone_size: -
d_call: -
v_call: TRBV7-2
cdr3_nt: TGTGCCAGCAGCTTAAATCACCTGGAGACCCAGTACTTC
cdr3_aa: CASSLNHLETQYF

j_call: TRBJ2-5
clone_size: -
d_call: -
v_call: TRBV6-2/TRBV6-3
cdr3_nt: TGTGCCAGCAGCCGAGGGACGGCCTCGCGAGAGACCCAGTACTTC
cdr3_aa: CASSRGTASRETQYF

j_call: TRBJ1-2
clone_size: few
d_call: -
v_call: TRBV6-5
cdr3_nt: TGTGCCAGCAGTCGACAGCCATACTATGGCTACACCTTC
cdr3_aa: CASSRQPYYGYTF

j_call: TRBJ2-3
clone_size: -
d_call: -
v_call: TRBV6-5
cdr3_nt: TGTGCCAGCAGTTACTCTGCGGGCCCGGGCACAGATACGCAGTATTTT
cdr3_aa: CASSYSAGPGTDTQYF

j_call: TRBJ2-5
clone_size: -
d_call: -
v_call: TRBV4-1
cdr3_nt: TGCGCCAGCAGCCACTTTCGGGTGAGCGGGCCGAATCACTTTCAAGAGACCCAGTACTTC
cdr3_aa: CASSHFRVSGPNHFQETQYF

j_call: TRBJ1-1
clone_size: -
d_call: TRBD1
v_call: TRBV4-1
cdr3_nt: TGCGCCAGCAGACTAACGGGACAGGCGAACACTGAAGCTTTCTTT
cdr3_aa: CASRLTGQANTEAFF

j_call: TRBJ2-3
clone_size: few
d_call: TRBD1
v_call: TRBV10-3
cdr3_nt: TGTGCCATTCTCCCGGGACAGGGAACAGATACGCAGTATTTT
cdr3_aa: CAILPGQGTDTQYF

j_call: TRBJ2-7
clone_size: -
d_call: TRBD2
v_call: TRBV4-2
cdr3_nt: TGTGCCAGCAGCCTACCAAGACTAGCCCCCATCTACGAGCAGTACTTC
cdr3_aa: CASSLPRLAPIYEQYF

j_call: TRBJ2-3
clone_size: few
d_call: -
v_call: TRBV6-6
cdr3_nt: TGTGCCAGCAGTCCCCAGCTGGGCGGTCGGGATACGCAGTATTTT
cdr3_aa: CASSPQLGGRDTQYF

j_call: TRBJ2-7
clone_size: many
d_call: -
v_call: TRBV6-1
cdr3_nt: TGTGCCAGCAGTCAAGAGATGGCTCGGCTCGAGCAGTACTTC
cdr3_aa: CASSQEMARLEQYF

j_call: TRBJ2-7
clone_size: -
d_call: -
v_call: TRBV7-9
cdr3_nt: TGTGCCAGCAGCCCTACCGGGACCACCTCCTACGAGCAGTACTTC
cdr3_aa: CASSPTGTTSYEQYF

j_call: TRBJ2-5
clone_size: few
d_call: -
v_call: TRBV4-1
cdr3_nt: TGCGCCAGCAGCCAATATCCGATGGAGACCCAGTACTTC
cdr3_aa: CASSQYPMETQYF

j_call: TRBJ2-3
clone_size: -
d_call: -
v_call: TRBV6-6
cdr3_nt: TGTGCCAGCAGGGGCGAAGGGATCACAGATACGCAGTATTTT
cdr3_aa: CASRGEGITDTQYF

j_call: TRBJ2-3
clone_size: few
d_call: TRBD1
v_call: TRBV6-5
cdr3_nt: TGTGCCAGCAGGGCGGCAGGGGGAGATACGCAGTATTTT
cdr3_aa: CASRAAGGDTQYF

j_call: TRBJ1-1
clone_size: -
d_call: -
v_call: TRBV4-2
cdr3_nt: TGTGCCAGCAGCCAAGAATGGAACACTGAAGCTTTCTTT
cdr3_aa: CASSQEWNTEAFF

j_call: TRBJ1-6
clone_size: -
d_call: -
v_call: TRBV4-1
cdr3_nt: TGCGCCAGCAGCCAAGAAGGGACGGTTAATTCACCCCTCCACTTT
cdr3_aa: CASSQEGTVNSPLHF

j_call: TRBJ2-5
clone_size: -
d_call: -
v_call: TRBV7-7
cdr3_nt: TGTGCCAGCGGCCCCCAAGTCGATAGTGAGCAGTACTTC
cdr3_aa: CASGPQVDSEQYF

j_call: TRBJ2-7
clone_size: few
d_call: -
v_call: TRBV29-1
cdr3_nt: TGCAGCGGTACAGGGAGGAACTCCTACGAGCAGTACTTC
cdr3_aa: CSGTGRNSYEQYF

j_call: TRBJ2-7
clone_size: -
d_call: TRBD1
v_call: TRBV20-1
cdr3_nt: TGCAGTGCTAGGGGGGACAGATCCTACAATGAGCAGTACTTC
cdr3_aa: CSARGDRSYNEQYF

j_call: TRBJ2-3
clone_size: -
d_call: -
v_call: TRBV7-9
cdr3_nt: TGTGCCAGCAGCTTAGCGTACCTAGCAGATACGCAGTATTTT
cdr3_aa: CASSLAYLADTQYF

j_call: TRBJ2-3
clone_size: many
d_call: TRBD2
v_call: TRBV6-1
cdr3_nt: TGTGCCAGCAGTGAAGTTCCTAGCGGGAGGGCCCCAGATACGCAGTATTTT
cdr3_aa: CASSEVPSGRAPDTQYF

j_call: TRBJ2-7
clone_size: few
d_call: TRBD1
v_call: TRBV28
cdr3_nt: TGTGCCACCAAACCGGGACAGACCTACGAGCAGTACTTC
cdr3_aa: CATKPGQTYEQYF

j_call: TRBJ2-3
clone_size: -
d_call: -
v_call: TRBV9
cdr3_nt: TGTGCCAGCAGCCCCCAGAGGACCTTCTCTAGCACAGATACGCAGTATTTT
cdr3_aa: CASSPQRTFSSTDTQYF

j_call: TRBJ2-7
clone_size: -
d_call: -
v_call: TRBV20-1
cdr3_nt: TGCAGTGCTAGACAGGGCTACGAGCAGTACTTC
cdr3_aa: CSARQGYEQYF

j_call: TRBJ1-6
clone_size: -
d_call: -
v_call: TRBV30
cdr3_nt: TGTGCCTGGGAGACGGCGGGGGTGAATAATTCACCCCTCCACTTT
cdr3_aa: CAWETAGVNNSPLHF

j_call: TRBJ2-5
clone_size: -
d_call: -
v_call: TRBV12-3/TRBV12-4
cdr3_nt: TGTGCCAGCACTGTTGCGGGTTACGGGACCCAGTACTTC
cdr3_aa: CASTVAGYGTQYF

j_call: TRBJ2-5
clone_size: few
d_call: -
v_call: TRBV5-1
cdr3_nt: TGCGCCAGCAGCTCCCAAACGGAGACCCAGTACTTC
cdr3_aa: CASSSQTETQYF

j_call: TRBJ2-5
clone_size: -
d_call: -
v_call: TRBV11-2
cdr3_nt: TGTGCCAGCACCAAAATGGGGCTGGATGAGACCCAGTACTTC
cdr3_aa: CASTKMGLDETQYF

j_call: TRBJ2-7
clone_size: -
d_call: TRBD2
v_call: TRBV4-3
cdr3_nt: TGCGCCAGCAGCCAAGAACCCCTAGCGGGTGGTTCCTACGAGCAGTACTTC
cdr3_aa: CASSQEPLAGGSYEQYF

j_call: TRBJ1-4
clone_size: few
d_call: -
v_call: TRBV4-3
cdr3_nt: TGCGCCAGCAGCCAAGCAATAGGTGTGGCGACTGAAAAACTGTTTTTT
cdr3_aa: CASSQAIGVATEKLFF

j_call: TRBJ2-6
clone_size: -
d_call: -
v_call: TRBV20-1
cdr3_nt: TGCAGTGTAATATCAGTTCCTGGGGCCAACGTCCTGACTTTC
cdr3_aa: CSVISVPGANVLTF

j_call: TRBJ2-5
clone_size: -
d_call: TRBD1
v_call: TRBV5-6
cdr3_nt: TGTGCCAGCAGCTGGGACAGGGTAGTTGAGACCCAGTACTTC
cdr3_aa: CASSWDRVVETQYF

j_call: TRBJ2-7
clone_size: -
d_call: -
v_call: TRBV20-1
cdr3_nt: TGCAGTGCTAGAGATCCCCCCGGAGACGAGCAGTACTTC
cdr3_aa: CSARDPPGDEQYF

j_call: TRBJ2-5
clone_size: -
d_call: TRBD2
v_call: TRBV4-1
cdr3_nt: TGCGCCAGCAGCCAAGATAGGGCGGGAGGGGGGACCCAGTACTTC
cdr3_aa: CASSQDRAGGGTQYF

j_call: TRBJ2-3
clone_size: -
d_call: -
v_call: TRBV11-2
cdr3_nt: TGTGCCAGCACCTATTTGGCCAGGGCGGAATCAGATACGCAGTATTTT
cdr3_aa: CASTYLARAESDTQYF